The TCR beta chain under discussion was sequenced for a study of cytotoxic CD8 clonotypes in ibrutinib-treated CLL. In the study overall: Among the patients, 10 to 11 presented as relapsed/refractory and around 16 as treatment-naive; approximately 17 showed unmutated IGHV. Response samples were obtained once patients had received a median around 12 months of treatment, range 6 to 36. Points from the study as a whole: At baseline, clonality was higher than in age-matched healthy donors and correlated with CD8+ counts.

Investigators sought sequencing depths of between 1 in 200,000 and 1 in 1 million T cells. Profiling relied on immunoSEQ multiplex PCR, and the TCRdb table lists in-frame clones only, not all of them. Of about 68,000 clones listed, around 81% were seen once; the top ten hold 6% to 9%. As for this clone: The antigen is unknown.

The receptor comes from a human donor with chronic lymphocytic leukemia. Sequenced here: PBMCs, sampled at disease progression, from a patient treated with ibrutinib.

As DNA, the CDR3 is TGTGCCATCGAGATATCTGGGGCCAACGTCCTGACTTTC. Translated, it gives CAIEISGANVLTF. The chain employs TRBV6-1 and TRBJ2-6; D ambiguous. Germline V gene sequence: CDR1 MNHNS, CDR2 SASEGT. With 10 bases removed from V and 1 base from J, the gap between germline ends came to 8 bases. The CDR3 runs 13 residues.